Detailed here is one TCR beta chain. Its target is unknown. These data belong to a study of T cell responses to AZD1222 COVID-19 vaccine. Study findings and constraints: Clonal diversity may have been underestimated in mostly white British donors. At baseline, just 6 or 7 AZD1222 recipients tested seropositive. Vaccine-associated CD4 TCRs ranged over spike, dominating at 160-218 and 743-854. Two doses of AZD1222 preceded a rise in Spike-specific TCR breadth and depth.

Data came from immunoSEQ multiplex PCR; TCRdb stores just in-frame clones and leaves some out. The repertoire holds 150,000 to 250,000 clones, with under 95% as singletons. The CDR3 contains 14 residues. CDR1 and CDR2 from the germline V gene are KGHDR and SFDVKD. V was cut by 5 bases and J by 7 bases, with 14 bases left in between. The starting material was peripheral blood, obtained 28 days after the second AZD1222 dose. The sequence was obtained from an adult who received the AZD1222 COVID-19 vaccine. The V call is TRBV24-1, the J call TRBJ2-1; D perhaps matches TRBD2 (5 bases). This CDR3 reads CATSATGMGNEQFF. DNA of the CDR3: TGTGCCACCAGTGCGACCGGGATGGGGAATGAGCAGTTCTTC.